The T cell receptor beta chain described here comes from a study of CD8 T cells in Susac syndrome (dated by TCRdb to between 2018 and 2021). About the investigation overall: Repertoire sequencing was used to test whether CD8+ T cell activation and differentiation in Susac syndrome was antigen driven. The study compared CD8+ T cell repertoire clonality among roughly eleven healthy donors, 14 Susac syndrome patients and some 16 multiple sclerosis patients. General study outcomes and caveats: The study acknowledged that relatively few individuals were included in the TCR sequencing and HLA analysis.

Peripheral blood CD8+ and CD4+ T cells from healthy donors, Susac syndrome patients and multiple sclerosis patients were profiled by high-throughput TCR beta sequencing. Treatment-naive patients with stable or active relapsing-remitting disease fulfilling revised McDonald criteria were used as multiple sclerosis controls. CD8+ TEMRA cells were enriched by FACS, while bulk CD8+ and CD4+ T cells were purified by magnetic negative isolation. Blood was drawn into EDTA tubes, processed within 24 hours, and PBMCs were isolated by density gradient centrifugation. PBMCs intended for TCR sequencing were cryopreserved in liquid nitrogen and thawed later in a water bath at 37 degrees C. The sorted or isolated CD4+, CD8+ and CD8+ TEMRA cells had a purity of 90% or higher. Worth noting for this clonotype: No antigen is known for it. No base quality information exists; no much larger clone differs at one position.

As encoded in the germline V gene, CDR1 is SGHAT while CDR2 is FQNNGV. Counted from cysteine to phenylalanine, this CDR3 has 11 amino acids. Of the read, only the CDR3 DNA is kept; its 33 bases are in frame from base 1. Cut back by 7 bases and 6 bases, the V and J ends lie 7 bases apart. RNA was extracted using the RNeasy kit, and about 0.5 to 1 ug of the RNA was reverse transcribed with random hexamers. The immunoSEQ multiplex PCR assay, which covers 54 Vbeta and 13 Jbeta segments, was used to amplify TCR beta CDR3 regions. To correct PCR amplification bias, a synthetic template baseline was used for both primer optimization and computational correction. The original pipeline was this. Only productive sequences were kept, with reads annotated to V, D and J genes according to IMGT and analyzed in immunoSEQ Analyzer. Clonality was computed as one minus Shannon entropy normalized by log2 of the number of productive unique sequences. For each patient and control, public and private clones were evaluated among the 100 most prevalent clones. Susac-specific clones were defined as absent from healthy and MS cohorts, 1052 published viral clones and other ImmuneACCESS disease sequences. In TCRdb, the public reads were trimmed at Q25 with fastp and aligned with MiXCR, with productive beta chains retained. CDR3 protein duplicates are merged, each entry listing the most common genes and DNA. The V and J calls follow TCRdb's processing rather than the paper's. Here the sample has 250,000 to 300,000 distinct CDR3 sequences; over 75% occur a single time. The ten largest clones represent 0.18% of the sample.

This TCR was recovered from a human donor with multiple sclerosis. Here the chain combines TRBV11-2 and TRBJ2-1; the D region possibly corresponds to TRBD1 (5 bases align). Sequencing was performed on CD8+ T cells from PBMCs. CDR3 protein: CASTQGNEQFF. The sequenced DNA is TGTGCCAGCACCCAGGGCAATGAGCAGTTCTTC.